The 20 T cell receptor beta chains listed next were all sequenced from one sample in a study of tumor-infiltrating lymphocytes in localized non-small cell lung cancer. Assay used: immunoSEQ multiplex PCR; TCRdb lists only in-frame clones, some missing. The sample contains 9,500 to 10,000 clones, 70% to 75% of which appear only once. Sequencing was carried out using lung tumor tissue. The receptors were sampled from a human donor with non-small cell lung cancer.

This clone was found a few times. The CDR3: CASAPGTNSNQPQHF. Here the CDR3 DNA reads TGTGCCAGCGCCCCAGGGACAAATAGCAATCAGCCCCAGCATTTT. V and J are TRBV19 and TRBJ1-5, with a tentative D call TRBD1 (6 bases). Looked up from germline, CDR1 is LNHDA and CDR2 is SQIVND (reference sequence). Trimming cost V 9 bases and J 0 bases, with 15 bases left between them. The CDR3 is 15 residues long.

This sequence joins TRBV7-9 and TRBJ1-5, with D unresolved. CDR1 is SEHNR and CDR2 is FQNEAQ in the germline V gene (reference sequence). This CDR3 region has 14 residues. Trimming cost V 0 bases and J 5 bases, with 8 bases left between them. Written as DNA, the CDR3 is TGTGCCAGCAGCTTAGCGTTTACTGATCAGCCCCAGCATTTT. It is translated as CASSLAFTDQPQHF.

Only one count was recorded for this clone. Written as DNA, the CDR3 is TGTGCCAGCTCACCTATTCCAGGGTCTAATTCACCCCTCCACTTT. It encodes CASSPIPGSNSPLHF. J is TRBJ1-6 and V is TRBV18; the D gene is possibly TRBD1 (5 bases). The CDR3 runs 15 residues. V was cut by 3 bases and J by 6 bases, with 12 bases left in between. CDR1 and CDR2 from the germline V gene are KGHSH and LQKENI. The full variable domain, rest sourced from reference TRBV18 and TRBJ1-6, is NAGVMQNPRHLVRRRGQEARLRCSPMKGHSHVYWYRQLPEEGLKFMVYLQKENIIDESGMPKERFSAEFPKEGPSILRIQQVVRGDSAAYFCASSPIPGSNSPLHFGNGTRLTVT.

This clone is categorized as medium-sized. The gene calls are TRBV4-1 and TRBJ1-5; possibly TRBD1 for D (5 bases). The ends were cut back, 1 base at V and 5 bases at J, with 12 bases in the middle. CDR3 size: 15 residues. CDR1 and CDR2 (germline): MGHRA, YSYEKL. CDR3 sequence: CASSQGQGGYQPQHF. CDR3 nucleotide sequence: TGCGCCAGCAGCCAAGGGCAGGGAGGTTATCAGCCCCAGCATTTT.

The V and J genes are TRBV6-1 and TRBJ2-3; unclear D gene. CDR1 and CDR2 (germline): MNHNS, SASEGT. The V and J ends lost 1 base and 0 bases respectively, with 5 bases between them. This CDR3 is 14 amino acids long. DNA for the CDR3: TGTGCCAGCAGTGAAGGATCTAGCACAGATACGCAGTATTTT. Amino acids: CASSEGSSTDTQYF.

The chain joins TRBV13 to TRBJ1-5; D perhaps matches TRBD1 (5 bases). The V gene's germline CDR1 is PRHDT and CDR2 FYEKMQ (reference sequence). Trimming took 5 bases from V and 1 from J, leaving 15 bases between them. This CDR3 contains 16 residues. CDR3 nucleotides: TGTGCCAGCAGCCCCGGGGGAGGGAGAAGCAATCAGCCCCAGCATTTT. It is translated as CASSPGGGRSNQPQHF. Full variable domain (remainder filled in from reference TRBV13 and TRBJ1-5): AAGVIQSPRHLIKEKRETATLKCYPIPRHDTVYWYQQGPGQDPQFLISFYEKMQSDKGSIPDRFSAQQFSDYHSELNMSSLELGDSALYFCASSPGGGRSNQPQHFGDGTRLSIL.

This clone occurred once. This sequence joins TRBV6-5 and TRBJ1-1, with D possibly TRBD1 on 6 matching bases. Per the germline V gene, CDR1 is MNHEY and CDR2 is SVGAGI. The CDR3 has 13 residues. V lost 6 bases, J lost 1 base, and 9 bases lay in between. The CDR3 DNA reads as TGTGCCAGCAGCCGGACAGCGAACACTGAAGCTTTCTTT. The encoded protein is CASSRTANTEAFF.

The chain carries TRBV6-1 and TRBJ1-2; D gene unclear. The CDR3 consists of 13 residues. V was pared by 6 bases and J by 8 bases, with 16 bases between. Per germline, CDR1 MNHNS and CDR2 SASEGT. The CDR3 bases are TGTGCCAGCAGACTGGACGGTTTATCCGGCTACACCTTC. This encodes CASRLDGLSGYTF.

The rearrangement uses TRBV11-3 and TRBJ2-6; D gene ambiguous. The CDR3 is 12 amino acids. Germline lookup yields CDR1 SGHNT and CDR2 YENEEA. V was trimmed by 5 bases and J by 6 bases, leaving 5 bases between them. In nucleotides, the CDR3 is TGTGCCAGCAGCACACAGGCCAACGTCCTGACTTTC. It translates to CASSTQANVLTF.

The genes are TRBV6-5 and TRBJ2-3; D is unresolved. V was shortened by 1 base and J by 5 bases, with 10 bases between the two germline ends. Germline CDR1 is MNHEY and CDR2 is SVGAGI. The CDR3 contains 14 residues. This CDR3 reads CASSYLTSVDTQYF. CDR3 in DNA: TGTGCCAGCAGTTACTTAACCTCGGTAGATACGCAGTATTTT.

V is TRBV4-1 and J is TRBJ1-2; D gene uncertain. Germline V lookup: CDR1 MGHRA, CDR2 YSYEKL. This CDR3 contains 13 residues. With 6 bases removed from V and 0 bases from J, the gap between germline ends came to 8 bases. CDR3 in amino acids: CASSLSSNYGYTF. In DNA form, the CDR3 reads TGCGCCAGCAGTCTTAGCTCTAACTATGGCTACACCTTC.

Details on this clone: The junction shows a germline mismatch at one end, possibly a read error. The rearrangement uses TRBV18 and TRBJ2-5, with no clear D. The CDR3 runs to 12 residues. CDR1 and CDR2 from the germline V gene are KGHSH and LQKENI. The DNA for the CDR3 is TGTGTCAGCTCACGAGGAAGAGAGACCCAGTACTTC. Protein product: CVSSRGRETQYF. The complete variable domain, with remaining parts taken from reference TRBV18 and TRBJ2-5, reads NAGVMQNPRHLVRRRGQEARLRCSPMKGHSHVYWYRQLPEEGLKFMVYLQKENIIDESGMPKERFSAEFPKEGPSILRIQQVVRGDSAAYFCVSSRGRETQYFGPGTRLLVL.

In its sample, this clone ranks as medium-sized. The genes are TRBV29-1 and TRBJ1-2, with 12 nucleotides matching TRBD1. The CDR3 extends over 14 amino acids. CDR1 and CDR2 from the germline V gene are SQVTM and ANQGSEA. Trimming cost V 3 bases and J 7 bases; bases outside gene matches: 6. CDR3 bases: TGCAGCGTTGAGGGGACAGGGGGCACAAGTGGCTACACCTTC. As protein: CSVEGTGGTSGYTF.

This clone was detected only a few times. In DNA form, the CDR3 reads TGTGCCAGCACTACAAGCGGGGCCACTAGCACAGATACGCAGTATTTT. Residues: CASTTSGATSTDTQYF. The chain is built from TRBV5-4 and TRBJ2-3; TRBD2 matches 7 bases. From germline, CDR1 is SGHNT and CDR2 YYREEE (reference sequence). The length of the CDR3 is 16 residues. The V segment lost 6 bases and the J segment 0 bases; nucleotides outside the gene matches: 10.

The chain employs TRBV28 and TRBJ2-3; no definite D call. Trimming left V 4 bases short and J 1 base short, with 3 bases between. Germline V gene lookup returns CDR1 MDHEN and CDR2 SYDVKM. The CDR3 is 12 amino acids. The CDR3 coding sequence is TGTGCCAGCAGTTCACGCACAGATACGCAGTATTTT. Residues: CASSSRTDTQYF. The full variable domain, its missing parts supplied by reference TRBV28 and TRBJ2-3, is DVKVTQSSRYLVKRTGEKVFLECVQDMDHENMFWYRQDPGLGLRLIYFSYDVKMKEKGDIPEGYSVSREKKERFSLILESASTNQTSMYLCASSSRTDTQYFGPGTRLTVL.

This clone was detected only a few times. The CDR3 DNA is TGTGCCAGCTCACCACGCCGTACAGGGGGCGCGATGGGTAGCGAGCAGTACTTC. This encodes CASSPRRTGGAMGSEQYF. This chain links TRBV18 with TRBJ2-7; 9 positions agree with TRBD1. CDR3 length: 18 residues. Germline V lookup: CDR1 KGHSH, CDR2 LQKENI. V was pared by 1 base and J by 6 bases, with 16 bases of the junction left unmatched.

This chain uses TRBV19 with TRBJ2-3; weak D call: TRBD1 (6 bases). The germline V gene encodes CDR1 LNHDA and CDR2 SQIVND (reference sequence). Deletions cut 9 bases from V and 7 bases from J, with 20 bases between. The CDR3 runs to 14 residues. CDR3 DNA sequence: TGTGCCAGCTCTAGGCAGGGGACCTATTATACGCAGTATTTT. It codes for CASSRQGTYYTQYF.

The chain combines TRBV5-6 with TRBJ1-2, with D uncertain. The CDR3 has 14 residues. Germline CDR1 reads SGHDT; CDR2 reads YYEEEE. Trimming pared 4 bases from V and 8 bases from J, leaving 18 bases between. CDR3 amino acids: CASSRTSGLYGYTF. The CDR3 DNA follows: TGTGCCAGCAGCAGGACCAGTGGACTATACGGCTACACCTTC. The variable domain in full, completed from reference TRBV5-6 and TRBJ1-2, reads DAGVTQSPTHLIKTRGQQVTLRCSPKSGHDTVSWYQQALGQGPQFIFQYYEEEERQRGNFPDRFSGHQFPNYSSELNVNALLLGDSALYLCASSRTSGLYGYTFGSGTRLTVV.

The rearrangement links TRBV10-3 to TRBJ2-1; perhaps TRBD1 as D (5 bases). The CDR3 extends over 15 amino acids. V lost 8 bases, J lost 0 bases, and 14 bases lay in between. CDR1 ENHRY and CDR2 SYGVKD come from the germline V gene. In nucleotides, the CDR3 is TGTGCCATCGGCGACAGTAAGAGCTCCTACAATGAGCAGTTCTTC. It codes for CAIGDSKSSYNEQFF.

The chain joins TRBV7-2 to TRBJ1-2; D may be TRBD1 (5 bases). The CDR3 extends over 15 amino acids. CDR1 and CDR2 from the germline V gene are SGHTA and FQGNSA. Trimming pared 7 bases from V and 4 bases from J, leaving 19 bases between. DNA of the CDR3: TGTGCCAGCACCATTAGGACCCCGAGGGGCTATGGCTACACCTTC. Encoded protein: CASTIRTPRGYGYTF. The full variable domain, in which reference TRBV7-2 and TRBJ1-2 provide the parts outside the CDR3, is GAGVSQSPSNKVTEKGKDVELRCDPISGHTALYWYRQSLGQGLEFLIYFQGNSAPDKSGLPSDRFSAERTGGSVSTLTIQRTQQEDSAVYLCASTIRTPRGYGYTFGSGTRLTVV.